What follows is one T cell receptor (beta chain) and its context. Its cognate antigen is unknown. Germline CDR1 and CDR2: SGHRS and YFSETQ. J gave up 3 bases and V 0 bases, and 11 bases lay outside the gene matches. CDR3 length equals 18 residues. This sample is part of a study of OX40 agonist ivuxolimab in advanced cancers. The study, taken as a whole, reports: Expanded clones tended on average to be more numerous among CD8+ T cells than CD4+.

TCRdb's copy holds only in-frame clones and misses some; the assay was immunoSEQ multiplex PCR. The table includes about 58,000 clones, 80% to 90% detected once. The sequences come from CD4+ or CD8+ T cells sorted from blood, collected in a trial of the OX40 agonist ivuxolimab. This sequence was found in an adult with an advanced solid tumor such as melanoma, head and neck, liver or kidney cancer. The genes are TRBV5-1 and TRBJ1-4, with TRBD1 identical over 7 bases. The CDR3 DNA follows: TGCGCCAGCAGCTTGGAGGGACAGCTCCCCCCGGCTAATGAAAAACTGTTTTTT. Translating gives CASSLEGQLPPANEKLFF.